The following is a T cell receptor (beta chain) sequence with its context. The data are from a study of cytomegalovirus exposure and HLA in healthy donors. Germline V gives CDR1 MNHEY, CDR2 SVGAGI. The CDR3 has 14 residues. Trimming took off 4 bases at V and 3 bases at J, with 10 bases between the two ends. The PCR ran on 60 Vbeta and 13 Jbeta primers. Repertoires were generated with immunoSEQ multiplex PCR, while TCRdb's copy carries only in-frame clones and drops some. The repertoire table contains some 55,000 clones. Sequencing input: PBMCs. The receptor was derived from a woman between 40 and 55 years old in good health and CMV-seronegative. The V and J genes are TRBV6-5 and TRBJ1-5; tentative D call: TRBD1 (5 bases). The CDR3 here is CASSSGLHNQPQHF. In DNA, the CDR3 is TGTGCCAGCAGTTCGGGACTTCACAATCAGCCCCAGCATTTT.